Presented here are 15 T cell receptor beta chains from one specimen sequenced in a study of shared clonotypes between healthy human individuals. Sequencing was performed with immunoSEQ multiplex PCR; in TCRdb, only in-frame clones are kept and a portion is missing. The top ten clones hold approximately 0.4% of a sample with 1.6 million or so clones, just under 99% of them seen once. The sequencing sample was made of naive CD4+ T cells sorted from blood. The subset is: CD45RA+ positively selected. All receptors derive from a man aged 25 to 40 in good health.

V gene TRBV11-3 combines with J gene TRBJ1-1, with D unclear. This CDR3 is built from 13 residues. V gave up 5 bases and J gave up 3 bases, with 10 bases separating them. In germline, CDR1 is SGHNT, CDR2 YENEEA. CDR3 sequence reads: CASSQTVDTEAFF. In nucleotides, the CDR3 is TGTGCCAGCAGCCAGACGGTGGACACTGAAGCTTTCTTT.

For this clone: This same CDR3 is encoded by further DNA sequences in the sample. The chain employs TRBV20-1 and TRBJ2-3; D is unresolved. Trimming took 5 bases from V and 2 from J, leaving 5 bases between them. The V gene's germline CDR1 is DFQATT and CDR2 SNEGSKA (reference sequence). The length of the CDR3 is 11 residues. The CDR3 nucleotides are TGCAGTGCTGTCCCCACAGATACGCAGTATTTT. This codes for CSAVPTDTQYF.

The sample holds one count of this clone. This specimen includes other DNA sequences encoding the same CDR3. The chain employs TRBV19 and TRBJ2-3; D is possibly TRBD2 (6 bases). V dropped 6 bases and J dropped 3 bases, with 10 bases sitting between them. The CDR3 is 13 amino acids. Per germline, CDR1 LNHDA and CDR2 SQIVND (reference sequence). In DNA form, the CDR3 reads TGTGCCAGTAGCGAGGGGAGGACAGATACGCAGTATTTT. Amino acid sequence: CASSEGRTDTQYF.

V usage is TRBV5-1 and J usage is TRBJ2-5, with 9 bases fitting TRBD2. The CDR3 consists of 16 residues. Losses at the gene ends were 4 bases for V and 4 bases for J; bases not matched to a gene: 11. Germline V gives CDR1 SGHRS, CDR2 YFSETQ. CDR3 sequence reads: CASSLGLAQYAETQYF. CDR3 sequence (DNA): TGCGCCAGCAGCCTCGGACTAGCGCAATACGCAGAGACCCAGTACTTC. The whole variable domain, remainder taken from reference TRBV5-1 and TRBJ2-5, is KAGVTQTPRYLIKTRGQQVTLSCSPISGHRSVSWYQQTPGQGLQFLFEYFSETQRNKGNFPGRFSGRQFSNSRSEMNVSTLELGDSALYLCASSLGLAQYAETQYFGPGTRLLVL.

The chain is built from TRBV7-9 and TRBJ2-3; 12 bases align to TRBD2. V dropped 5 bases and J dropped 5; count of bases not matched to a gene: 14. Germline CDR1 and CDR2: SEHNR and FQNEAQ (reference sequence). The CDR3 totals 18 residues. CDR3 sequence reads: CASSQESRLAGDEDTQYF. CDR3 nucleotides: TGTGCCAGCAGCCAAGAGAGCAGACTAGCGGGAGATGAAGATACGCAGTATTTT.

The J gene is TRBJ2-1, the V gene TRBV4-1; tentatively, D is TRBD2 (6 bases). The ends were cut back, 3 bases at V and 7 bases at J, with 10 bases in the middle. Germline lookup yields CDR1 MGHRA and CDR2 YSYEKL. The CDR3 is 13 amino acids. The CDR3: CASSQVGGNEQFF. CDR3 nucleotide sequence: TGCGCCAGCAGCCAGGTGGGGGGAAATGAGCAGTTCTTC.

This clone was seen just once. The chain couples TRBV11-2 to TRBJ2-2; 8 nucleotides agree with TRBD1. CDR3 length: 14 amino acids. Germline-derived CDR1 and CDR2 are SGHAT and FQNNGV. Trimming cost V 5 bases and J 5 bases; bases outside gene matches: 4. In DNA, the CDR3 is TGTGCCAGCAGCGGAGACAGGGGAACCGGGGAGCTGTTTTTT. It codes for CASSGDRGTGELFF.

In nucleotides, the CDR3 is TGTGCCAGCAGTGCCACTAGCGGGAGTTACGAGCAGTACTTC. Residues: CASSATSGSYEQYF. The chain carries TRBV6-1 and TRBJ2-7, with 11 bases that match TRBD2. Germline CDR1 reads MNHNS; CDR2 reads SASEGT. V gave up 4 bases and J gave up 4 bases; unmatched junction bases: 3. The CDR3 is made up of 14 amino acids.

The chain uses TRBV19 and TRBJ2-1, with 7 bases that match TRBD2. Germline lookup yields CDR1 LNHDA and CDR2 SQIVND (reference sequence). The length of the CDR3 is 12 residues. V lost 10 bases to trimming and J lost 7 bases; unmatched junction nucleotides: 7. CDR3 protein: CATLGRKNEQFF. In DNA form, the CDR3 reads TGTGCCACCCTCGGGAGGAAGAATGAGCAGTTCTTC.

This clone was found once. This chain connects TRBV7-3 to TRBJ2-1; D is tentatively TRBD1 or TRBD2 (5 bases each). The ends were cut back, 2 bases at V and 6 bases at J, with 14 bases in the middle. The germline gives CDR1 SGHTA, CDR2 FQGTGA. CDR3 length equals 15 residues. In DNA, the CDR3 is TGTGCCAGCAGCTTAGAATCCATGGGGGTCAATGAGCAGTTCTTC. It translates to CASSLESMGVNEQFF.

V gene TRBV7-9 combines with J gene TRBJ2-6; TRBD1 is a possible D gene (5 bases). The ends were cut back, 4 bases at V and 2 bases at J, with 9 bases in the middle. The germline V gene encodes CDR1 SEHNR and CDR2 FQNEAQ (reference sequence). The CDR3 runs 15 residues. The chain's CDR3 is CASSSPTAGANVLTF. CDR3 coding DNA: TGTGCCAGCAGCTCACCGACAGCTGGGGCCAACGTCCTGACTTTC.

The chain is built from TRBV5-8 and TRBJ2-7; D uncertain. Germline V lookup: CDR1 SGHTS, CDR2 YDEGEE. This CDR3 has 15 amino acids. V lost 0 bases, J lost 0 bases, and 10 bases lay in between. CDR3 DNA: TGTGCCAGCAGCTTGGGTCAGAGACCCTCCTACGAGCAGTACTTC. Residues: CASSLGQRPSYEQYF.

The V call is TRBV9, the J call TRBJ1-2; possible D gene TRBD1, 5 bases. CDR1 SGDLS and CDR2 YYNGEE come from the germline V gene. Trimming removed 0 bases from V and 5 bases from J, with 11 bases in between. The CDR3 is made up of 14 amino acids. The CDR3 sequence: CASSVASGQYGYTF. The CDR3 bases are TGTGCCAGCAGCGTAGCCTCAGGGCAGTATGGCTACACCTTC.

As concerns this clone: This same CDR3 is encoded by further DNA sequences in the sample. The V call is TRBV29-1, the J call TRBJ1-1; D call uncertain. The V end was cut by 5 bases, the J end by 1 base, with 5 bases between. The CDR3 length is 11 residues. Germline assignment: CDR1 SQVTM and CDR2 ANQGSEA. CDR3 DNA: TGCAGCGTTCGCCAGAACACTGAAGCTTTCTTT. Its protein product is CSVRQNTEAFF.

Only one count was recorded for this clone. V is TRBV19 and J is TRBJ2-2, with a possible D match to TRBD2 (6 bases). Germline CDR1 is LNHDA and CDR2 is SQIVND (reference sequence). The length of the CDR3 is 16 residues. V lost 1 base and J lost 4, with 13 bases in between. CDR3 loop: CASSIAAGLGTGELFF. The CDR3 DNA follows: TGTGCCAGTAGTATAGCTGCGGGATTAGGCACCGGGGAGCTGTTTTTT.